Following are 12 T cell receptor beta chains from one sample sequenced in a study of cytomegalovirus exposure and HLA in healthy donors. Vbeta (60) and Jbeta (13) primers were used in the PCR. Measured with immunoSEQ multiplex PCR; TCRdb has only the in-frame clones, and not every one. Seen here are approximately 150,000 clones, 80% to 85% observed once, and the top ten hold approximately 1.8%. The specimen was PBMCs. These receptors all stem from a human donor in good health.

The CDR3 region is CASTRTRGDDPSGNTIYF. The CDR3 DNA follows: TGTGCCAGCACAAGAACGCGGGGAGACGACCCCTCTGGAAACACCATATATTTT. This sequence joins TRBV9 and TRBJ1-3; no firm D call. Germline CDR1 is SGDLS and CDR2 is YYNGEE. This CDR3 is built from 18 residues. The germline V and J ends were trimmed by 6 bases and 0 bases, with 22 bases remaining between them.

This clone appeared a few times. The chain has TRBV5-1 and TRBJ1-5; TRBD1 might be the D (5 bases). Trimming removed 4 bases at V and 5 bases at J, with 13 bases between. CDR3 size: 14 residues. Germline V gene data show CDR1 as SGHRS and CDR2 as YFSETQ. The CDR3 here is CASSPGSGDQPQHF. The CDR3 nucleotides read TGCGCCAGCAGCCCGGGATCGGGGGATCAGCCCCAGCATTTT.

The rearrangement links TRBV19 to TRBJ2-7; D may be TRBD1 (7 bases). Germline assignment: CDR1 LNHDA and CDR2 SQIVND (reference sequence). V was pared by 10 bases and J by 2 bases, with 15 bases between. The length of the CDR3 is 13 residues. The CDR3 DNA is TGTGCCACTTCGACAGGGAGGACCTACGAGCAGTACTTC. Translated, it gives CATSTGRTYEQYF. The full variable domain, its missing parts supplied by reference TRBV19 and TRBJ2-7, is DGGITQSPKYLFRKEGQNVTLSCEQNLNHDAMYWYRQDPGQGLRLIYYSQIVNDFQKGDIAEGYSVSREKKESFPLTVTSAQKNPTAFYLCATSTGRTYEQYFGPGTRLTVT.

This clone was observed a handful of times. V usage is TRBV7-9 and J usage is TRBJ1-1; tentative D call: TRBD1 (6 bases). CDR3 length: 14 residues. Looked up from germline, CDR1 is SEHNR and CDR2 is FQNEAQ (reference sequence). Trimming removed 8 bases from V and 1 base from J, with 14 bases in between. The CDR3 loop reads CASRLVRGNTEAFF. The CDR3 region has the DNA TGTGCCAGCCGCCTGGTCAGGGGGAACACTGAAGCTTTCTTT.

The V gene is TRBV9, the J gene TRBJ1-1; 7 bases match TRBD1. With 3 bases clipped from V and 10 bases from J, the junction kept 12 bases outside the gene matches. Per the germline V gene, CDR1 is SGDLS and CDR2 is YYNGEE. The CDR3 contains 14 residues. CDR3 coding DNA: TGTGCCAGCAGCGCCGACACAGGGGACCTGGTAGCTTTCTTT. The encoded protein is CASSADTGDLVAFF.

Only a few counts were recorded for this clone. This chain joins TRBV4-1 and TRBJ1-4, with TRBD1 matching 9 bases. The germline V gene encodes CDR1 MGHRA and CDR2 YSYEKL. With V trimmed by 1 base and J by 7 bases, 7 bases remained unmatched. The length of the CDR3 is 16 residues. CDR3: CASSQGPGTGFEKLFF. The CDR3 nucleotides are TGCGCCAGCAGCCAAGGGCCCGGGACAGGGTTTGAAAAACTGTTTTTT.

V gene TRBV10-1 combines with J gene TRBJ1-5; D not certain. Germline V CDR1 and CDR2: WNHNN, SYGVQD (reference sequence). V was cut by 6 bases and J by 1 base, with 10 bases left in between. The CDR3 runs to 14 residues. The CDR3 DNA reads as TGCGCCAGCAGCCCGGGTGGAAGCAATCAGCCCCAGCATTTT. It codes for CASSPGGSNQPQHF.

CDR3 amino acids: CASSPTWTENTEAFF. CDR3 DNA: TGTGCCAGCAGCCCCACCTGGACTGAGAACACTGAAGCTTTCTTT. The chain uses TRBV5-5 and TRBJ1-1; D is unclear. The CDR3 is made up of 15 amino acids. Per the germline V gene, CDR1 is SGHKS and CDR2 is YYEKEE (reference sequence). With 4 bases removed from V and 1 base from J, the gap between germline ends came to 14 bases. The variable domain in full, completed from reference TRBV5-5 and TRBJ1-1, reads DAGVTQSPTHLIKTRGQQVTLRCSPISGHKSVSWYQQVLGQGPQFIFQYYEKEERGRGNFPDRFSARQFPNYSSELNVNALLLGDSALYLCASSPTWTENTEAFFGQGTRLTVV.

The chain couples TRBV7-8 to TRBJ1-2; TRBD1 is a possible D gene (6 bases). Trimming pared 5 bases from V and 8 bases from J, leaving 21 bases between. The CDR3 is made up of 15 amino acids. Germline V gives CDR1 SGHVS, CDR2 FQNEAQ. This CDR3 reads CASSPSTGPPCGYTF. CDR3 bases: TGTGCCAGCAGCCCCTCGACAGGACCTCCGTGCGGCTACACCTTC.

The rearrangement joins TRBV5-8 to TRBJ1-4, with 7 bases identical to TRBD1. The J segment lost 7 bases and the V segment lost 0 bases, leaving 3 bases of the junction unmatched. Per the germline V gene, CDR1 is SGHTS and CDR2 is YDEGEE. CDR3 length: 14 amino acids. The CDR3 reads CASSLDRGFEKLFF. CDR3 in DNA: TGTGCCAGCAGCTTGGACAGGGGCTTTGAAAAACTGTTTTTT.

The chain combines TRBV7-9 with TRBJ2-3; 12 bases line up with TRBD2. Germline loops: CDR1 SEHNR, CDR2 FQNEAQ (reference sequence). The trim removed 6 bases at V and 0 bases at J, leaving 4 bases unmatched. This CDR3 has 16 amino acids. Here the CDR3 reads CASSWTSGESTDTQYF. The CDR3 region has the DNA TGTGCCAGCAGTTGGACTAGCGGGGAAAGCACAGATACGCAGTATTTT. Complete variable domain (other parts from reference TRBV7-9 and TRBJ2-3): DTGVSQNPRHKITKRGQNVTFRCDPISEHNRLYWYRQTLGQGPEFLTYFQNEAQLEKSRLLSDRFSAERPKGSFSTLEIQRTEQGDSAMYLCASSWTSGESTDTQYFGPGTRLTVL.

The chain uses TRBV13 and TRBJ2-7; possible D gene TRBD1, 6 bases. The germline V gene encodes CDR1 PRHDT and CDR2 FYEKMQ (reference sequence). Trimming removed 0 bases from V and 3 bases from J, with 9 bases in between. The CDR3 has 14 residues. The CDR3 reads CASSLGVQGYEQYF. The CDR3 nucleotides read TGTGCCAGCAGCTTAGGTGTACAGGGCTACGAGCAGTACTTC.